The subject of this entry is one TCR beta chain. The CDR3 runs to 13 residues. Deletions cut 3 bases from V and 8 bases from J, with 14 bases between. Germline V gives CDR1 SGHDT, CDR2 YYEEEE. The sample is drawn from a study of blood T cell repertoires in COVID-19. Study in general: Whether acute or convalescent, the COVID-19 samples came from the United States, Italy and Spain. T cells, B-cell-depleted T cells, or PBMCs supplied cDNA or gDNA.

Per the authors' pipeline: Nucleated cell counts were estimated from reference gene primer amplification. Sequencing was performed with immunoSEQ multiplex PCR; in TCRdb, only in-frame clones are kept and a portion is missing. D and trimming come from the DNA, and the V and J calls and clone size come from that table. The table lists some 240,000 clones, 84% of them singletons, with more than 1.5% in the top ten. This chain joins TRBV5-6 and TRBJ1-2; D is unclear. This TCR derives from a woman aged 40-49 years who had recovered from COVID-19. Sequencing used peripheral blood. The CDR3 DNA follows: TGTGCCAGCAGCTCGAGGATGGCGGGAGGCTACACCTTC. Its translation is CASSSRMAGGYTF.